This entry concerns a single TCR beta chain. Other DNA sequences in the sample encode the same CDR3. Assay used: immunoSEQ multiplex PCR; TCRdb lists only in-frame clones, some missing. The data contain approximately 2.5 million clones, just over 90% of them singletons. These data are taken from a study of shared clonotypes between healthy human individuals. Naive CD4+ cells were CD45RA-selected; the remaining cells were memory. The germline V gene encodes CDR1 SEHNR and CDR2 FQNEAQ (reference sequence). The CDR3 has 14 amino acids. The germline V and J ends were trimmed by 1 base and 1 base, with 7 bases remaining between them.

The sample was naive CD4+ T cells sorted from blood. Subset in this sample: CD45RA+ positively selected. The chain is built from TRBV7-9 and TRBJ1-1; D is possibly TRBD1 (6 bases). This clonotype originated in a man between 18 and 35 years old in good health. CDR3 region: CASSLGTENTEAFF. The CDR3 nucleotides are TGTGCCAGCAGCTTAGGGACAGAGAACACTGAAGCTTTCTTT.